A selection of T cell receptor beta chains follows, all from one sample in a study of Graves' ophthalmopathy and Graves' hyperthyroidism. A single record per CDR3 protein comes from TCRdb applying MiXCR to the multiplex PCR reads. In the table there are 350,000 to 450,000 distinct CDR3 sequences, about 17% of which are singletons. Sequences were obtained from peripheral blood. The receptors come from a woman aged 18-30 years with Graves' ophthalmopathy. Both conserved end residues are part of each CDR3. The D gene is left open where the match is weak. Clone size is not always given. Where it is, it says once, few, many or a class for expanded clones.

v_gene,abundance,j_gene,d_gene,CDR3nt,CDR3aa
TRBV6-5,many,TRBJ1-1,TRBD1,TGTGCCAGCAGTTTTCAGGGGGTGAACACTGAAGCTTTCTTT,CASSFQGVNTEAFF
TRBV6-5,many,TRBJ2-2,TRBD2,TGTGCCAGCATTTCTAGCGGGGGGGCCCCCGGGGAGCTGTTTTTT,CASISSGGAPGELFF
TRBV28,many,TRBJ2-5,-,TGTGCCAGCAGTTTATTACTACAGCCGTACCAAGAGACCCAGTACTTC,CASSLLLQPYQETQYF
TRBV5-1,-,TRBJ2-5,-,TGCGCCAGCAGCTTGCGGGGCAGTAGACAAGAGACCCAGTACTTC,CASSLRGSRQETQYF
TRBV20-1,-,TRBJ2-7,-,TGCAGTGCTAGAGGCGGGACAGATACATACGAGCAGTACTTC,CSARGGTDTYEQYF
TRBV12-3/TRBV12-4,many,TRBJ1-1,-,TGTGCCAGCAGAGGGAGGGAGGGTCGTAACACTGAAGCTTTCTTT,CASRGREGRNTEAFF
TRBV11-2,many,TRBJ2-4,-,TGTGCCAGCAGCTTAGTGGTGCAGGAAGCCAAAAACATTCAGTACTTC,CASSLVVQEAKNIQYF
TRBV6-1,-,TRBJ2-7,-,TGTGCCAGCAGCCCCAGGACCGGGGGACGGAAAGAGCAGTACTTC,CASSPRTGGRKEQYF
TRBV7-9,-,TRBJ1-1,-,TGTGCCAGCAGCTTAGCAGAAGGCGGTGAAGCTTTCTTT,CASSLAEGGEAFF
TRBV28,many,TRBJ2-2,-,TGTGCCAGCAGACCAAGAGGGACGAACACCGGGGAGCTGTTTTTT,CASRPRGTNTGELFF
TRBV4-3,many,TRBJ1-6,-,TGCGCCAGCAGCCAAGACGTTGGGCGGAATTCACCCCTCCACTTT,CASSQDVGRNSPLHF
TRBV11-2,many,TRBJ1-1,-,TGTGCCAGCAGCTTCAGGGGCTTAAACACTGAAGCTTTCTTT,CASSFRGLNTEAFF
TRBV12-3/TRBV12-4,many,TRBJ2-2,TRBD1,TGTGCCAGCACGGTCGCAGGGGGTGGGGAGCTGTTTTTT,CASTVAGGGELFF
TRBV7-2,-,TRBJ2-5,-,TGTGCCAGCAGCTTATTATCGGGGCCAGGGACCCAGTACTTC,CASSLLSGPGTQYF
TRBV12-3/TRBV12-4,-,TRBJ2-3,-,TGTGCCAGCAGCTCCCCAGTGTATGCCAGGCTCACAGATACGCAGTATTTT,CASSSPVYARLTDTQYF
TRBV6-5,many,TRBJ1-5,-,TGTGCCAGCACCTCCGGACGATTGGGAGATCAGCCCCAGCATTTT,CASTSGRLGDQPQHF
TRBV7-9,many,TRBJ2-2,TRBD2,TGTGCCAGCAGCCTATCGCGGGGGGCCGGGGAGCTGTTTTTT,CASSLSRGAGELFF
TRBV6-1,many,TRBJ1-1,-,TGTGCCAGCAGCCAAAAGGGGAGCACTGAAGCTTTCTTT,CASSQKGSTEAFF
TRBV30,many,TRBJ1-6,-,TGTGCCTGGACACTATCTAGGGTTTGGTCACCCCTCCACTTT,CAWTLSRVWSPLHF
TRBV6-1,once,TRBJ2-5,-,TGTGCCAGCATGGGGCGGGTGCTCTCAGGAGAGACCCAGTACTTC,CASMGRVLSGETQYF